This T cell receptor (beta chain) was obtained from a study of blood T cell repertoires in COVID-19. Study-level background: The United States, Italy and Spain supplied acute and convalescent COVID-19 samples. Sources were T cells, B-cell-depleted T cells, or PBMCs; the material itself was cDNA or gDNA.

Original analysis: Scientists estimated how many nucleated cells there were by amplifying reference gene primers. The method was immunoSEQ multiplex PCR; TCRdb's version includes in-frame clones alone and lacks a portion of them. V, J and clone size derive from that table, while D and trimming were established from the DNA sequence. This sample yields about 190,000 clones, of which roughly four fifths are seen a single time; roughly 12% belongs to the top ten. The CDR3 consists of 15 residues. The V and J ends lost 4 bases and 0 bases respectively, with 13 bases between them. The germline V gene has CDR1 LGHNA and CDR2 YNFKEQ.

The material sequenced was peripheral blood. The receptor comes from a woman aged 45-65 years with acute or convalescent COVID-19. The rearrangement joins TRBV4-2 to TRBJ2-7, with D perhaps TRBD1 (6 bases). The CDR3 spells CASSLGDKSSYEQYF. CDR3 in DNA: TGTGCCAGCAGCCTGGGGGACAAAAGCTCCTACGAGCAGTACTTC.